This TCR beta chain derives from a study of regulatory T cells in long-lasting Graves disease. Regarding time point: newly diagnosed GD, antithyroid drugs for less than 3 months. The TCR library used RNA extracted from PBMCs. The CDR3 is made up of 15 amino acids. The germline V gene has CDR1 SGHAT and CDR2 FQNNGV. V gave up 5 bases and J gave up 4 bases; unmatched junction bases: 7. Arm-PCR of CDR3 regions and iRepertoire HTBI primers were the basis on which TCR beta libraries were built. Original processing methods: Taken together, the samples had 62 TRBV and more than 11 TRBJ segments identified. TCRdb reprocessed the multiplex PCR reads via MiXCR and lists one record per CDR3 protein. TCRdb assigned the V and J calls; the authors' analysis was not used. The sample holds about 440,000 distinct CDR3 sequences, about 17% seen once. This clonotype was counted ten times or more. The sample also formed part of further work on T cells in Graves' hyperthyroidism and ophthalmopathy. That report adds: Separating ophthalmopathy from stable hyperthyroidism was achieved by a 13 V-J model.

The sequencing here drew on peripheral blood mononuclear cells (PBMCs), taken at new diagnosis, from a patient treated with antithyroid drugs. The chain uses TRBV11-2 and TRBJ2-7; 11 nucleotides align to TRBD2. The sequence came from a woman aged 25 to 45 with Graves disease. CDR3 residues: CASSQQLAGAYEQYF. The DNA of the CDR3 is TGTGCCAGCAGCCAACAACTAGCGGGAGCATACGAGCAGTACTTC.